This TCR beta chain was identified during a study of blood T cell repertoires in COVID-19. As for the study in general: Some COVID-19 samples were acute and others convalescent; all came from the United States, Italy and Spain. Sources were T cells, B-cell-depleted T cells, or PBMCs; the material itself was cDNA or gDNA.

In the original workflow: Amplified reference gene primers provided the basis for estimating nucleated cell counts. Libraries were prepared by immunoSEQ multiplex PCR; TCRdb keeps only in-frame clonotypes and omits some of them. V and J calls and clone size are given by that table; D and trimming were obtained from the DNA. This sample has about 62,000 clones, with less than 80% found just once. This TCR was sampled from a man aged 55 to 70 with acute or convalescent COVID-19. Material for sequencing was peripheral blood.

The CDR3 bases are TGTGCCAGCAGCTACGGGGACAGGAGGGGCTACACCTTC. Translated, it gives CASSYGDRRGYTF. V is TRBV5-5 and J is TRBJ1-2, with 8 bases fitting TRBD1. CDR1 and CDR2 (germline): SGHKS, YYEKEE (reference sequence). V lost 3 bases and J lost 8; bases outside the gene matches: 6. The CDR3 extends over 13 amino acids.